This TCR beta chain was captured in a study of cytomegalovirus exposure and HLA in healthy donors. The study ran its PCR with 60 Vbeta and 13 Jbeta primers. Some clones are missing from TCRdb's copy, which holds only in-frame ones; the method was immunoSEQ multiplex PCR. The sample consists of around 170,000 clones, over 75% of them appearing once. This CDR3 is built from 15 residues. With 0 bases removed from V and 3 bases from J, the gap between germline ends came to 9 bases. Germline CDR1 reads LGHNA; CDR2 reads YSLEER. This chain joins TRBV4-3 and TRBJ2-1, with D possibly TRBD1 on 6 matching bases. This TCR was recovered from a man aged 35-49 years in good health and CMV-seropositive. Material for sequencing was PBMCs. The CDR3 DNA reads TGCGCCAGCAGCCAAGACCTACAGGGCTACAATGAGCAGTTCTTC. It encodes CASSQDLQGYNEQFF.